This TCR beta chain was captured in a study of T cells after yellow fever vaccination. MiXCR, run by TCRdb on the 5' RACE reads, gives a single entry per CDR3 protein. The repertoire holds hundreds of thousands of distinct CDR3 sequences, roughly 12% seen once, with about 16% in the top ten. The J segment lost 3 bases and the V segment lost 4 bases, leaving 2 bases of the junction unmatched. The CDR3 length is 15 residues. CDR1 and CDR2 from the germline V gene are KGHSH and LQKENI. This clonotype was counted between two and nine times. The chain recombines TRBV18 with TRBJ2-1, with 11 positions matching TRBD2. The sequencing used PBMCs, collected on the day of the yellow fever booster vaccination. The receptor comes from a man aged 25 to 45 who received the YFV17D yellow fever vaccine. As DNA, the CDR3 is TGTGCCAGCTCACACGGACTAGCGGGCTACAATGAGCAGTTCTTC. It yields the protein CASSHGLAGYNEQFF.